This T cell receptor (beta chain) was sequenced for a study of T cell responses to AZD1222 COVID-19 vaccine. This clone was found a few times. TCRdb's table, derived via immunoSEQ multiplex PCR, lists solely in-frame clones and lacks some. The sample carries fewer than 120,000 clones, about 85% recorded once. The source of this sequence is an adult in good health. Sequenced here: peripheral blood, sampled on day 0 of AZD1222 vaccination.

The CDR3 DNA sequence: TGTGCCAGCAGCAAAGGACTAGCGGTCACAGATACGCAGTATTTT. Protein product: CASSKGLAVTDTQYF. The chain employs TRBV13 and TRBJ2-3, with 10 bases matching TRBD2. The V gene's germline CDR1 is PRHDT and CDR2 FYEKMQ (reference sequence). V was pared by 5 bases and J by 2 bases, with 4 bases of the junction left unmatched. CDR3 length: 15 amino acids.